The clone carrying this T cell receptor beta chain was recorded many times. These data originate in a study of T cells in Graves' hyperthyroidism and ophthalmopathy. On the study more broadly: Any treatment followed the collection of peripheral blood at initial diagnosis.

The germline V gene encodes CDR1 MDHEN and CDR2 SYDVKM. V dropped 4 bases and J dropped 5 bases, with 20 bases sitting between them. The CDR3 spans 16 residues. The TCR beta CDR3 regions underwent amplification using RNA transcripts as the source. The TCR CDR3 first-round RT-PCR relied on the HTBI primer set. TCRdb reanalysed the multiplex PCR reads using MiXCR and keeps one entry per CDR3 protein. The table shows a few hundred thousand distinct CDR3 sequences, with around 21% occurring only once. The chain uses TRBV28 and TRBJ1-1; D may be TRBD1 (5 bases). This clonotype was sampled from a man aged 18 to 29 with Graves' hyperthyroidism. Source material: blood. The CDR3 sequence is CASSSNEGVRRTEAFF. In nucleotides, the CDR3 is TGTGCCAGCAGTTCAAACGAAGGGGTCCGGAGGACTGAAGCTTTCTTT.